The clone carrying this T cell receptor beta chain was observed once. Antigen: not known. A junction boundary mismatches the germline segment, possibly from a read error. The sample is drawn from a study of a mutant IDH1 vaccine in newly diagnosed glioma. Study at large: The treated population exhibited a male proportion of about 60%, a female proportion of 37.5%, and a mean age of around 40 years. General study results and limits: Pseudoprogression appeared unlinked to shifts in leading peripheral T cell clonotypes.

The protocol was immunoSEQ multiplex PCR, while the TCRdb copy is restricted to in-frame clones and leaves out a portion. The data show about 56,000 clones, about 79% seen once. Germline-derived CDR1 and CDR2 are SSHAT and FNYEAQ (reference sequence). CDR3 length: 14 residues. Indicated time point: week 47, end of study. Vaccine doses each comprised 300 ug of mutant IDH1 20-mer peptide, with topical imiquimod. At weeks 1, 3, 5, 7, 11, 15, 19 and 23, patients received a vaccination, eight in all. The donors had new WHO grade 3 or 4 astrocytomas; these were IDH1-mutant and ATRX-lost. Source: PBMCs, taken from a glioma patient whose treatment included an IDH1 peptide vaccine. The sequence derives from a man aged 50 to 59 with glioma. The genes are TRBV7-7 and TRBJ2-3, with D possibly TRBD2 on 5 matching bases. CDR3 nucleotides: TGTGCTAGCAGCTCTGGCGGGAGCACAGATACGCAGTATTTT. It specifies CASSSGGSTDTQYF. The full variable domain, in which reference TRBV7-7 and TRBJ2-3 provide the parts outside the CDR3, is GAGVSQSPRYKVTKRGQDVTLRCDPISSHATLYWYQQALGQGPEFLTYFNYEAQPDKSGLPSDRFSAERPEGSISTLTIQRTEQRDSAMYRCASSSGGSTDTQYFGPGTRLTVL.